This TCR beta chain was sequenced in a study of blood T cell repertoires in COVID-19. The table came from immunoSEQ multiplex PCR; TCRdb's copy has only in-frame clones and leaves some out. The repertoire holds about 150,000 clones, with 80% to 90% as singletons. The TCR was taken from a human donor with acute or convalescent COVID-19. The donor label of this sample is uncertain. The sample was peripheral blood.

Here the CDR3 reads CASSLRWEETQYF. Written as DNA, the CDR3 is TGTGCCAGCAGCCTGCGTTGGGAGGAGACCCAGTACTTC. V is TRBV7-6 and J is TRBJ2-5; a possible D gene is TRBD2 (5 bases). Between the trimmed V and J ends, which lost 5 bases and 5 bases, there was a span of 12 bases. CDR1 SGHVS and CDR2 FNYEAQ come from the germline V gene. The CDR3 consists of 13 residues.